The 2 T cell receptor beta chains reported below all come from one sample, sequenced in a study of T-cell memory formation after mild COVID-19. TCRdb itself ran the 5' RACE reads through MiXCR, one entry per CDR3 protein. The data hold tens of thousands of distinct CDR3 sequences, with less than 15% observed a single time. What was sequenced was PBMCs or a T cell subset sorted from them (not recorded which). The receptors shown here come from a man aged 18 to 30 who had mild COVID-19 (a few samples of this study predate the infection). Cell type and time point are not known.

By sample fraction, this clonotype is medium-sized (0.01 to 0.1%). The chain carries TRBV28 and TRBJ2-1, with TRBD2 identical over 8 bases. V was clipped by 3 bases and J by 4 bases; unmatched bases: 2. The V gene's germline CDR1 is MDHEN and CDR2 SYDVKM. The CDR3 sequence is 14 residues long. The CDR3 bases are TGTGCCAGCAGTTTCGGGGGGGTGTACAATGAGCAGTTCTTC. Translating it yields CASSFGGVYNEQFF.

This clonotype came up many times. V usage is TRBV7-7 and J usage is TRBJ2-1; weak D call: TRBD1 (5 bases). V lost 5 bases and J lost 1, with 9 bases in between. This CDR3 has 14 residues. CDR1 and CDR2 from the germline V gene are SSHAT and FNYEAQ (reference sequence). The DNA of the CDR3 is TGTGCCAGCAGCCCCGACAGTTCCTACAATGAGCAGTTCTTC. Encoded protein: CASSPDSSYNEQFF.